These 4 T cell receptor beta chains share one sample of origin, sequenced in a study of control samples from healthy donors and cancer patients. Sequencing used immunoSEQ multiplex PCR; TCRdb keeps in-frame clones, though not all of them. The data hold under 300,000 clones, with roughly 80% observed a single time. The source material was PBMCs. The receptors originated from a woman in her fifties or sixties with lung cancer.

J is TRBJ2-1 and V is TRBV10-3; TRBD2 agrees at 8 bases. CDR1 and CDR2 from the germline V gene are ENHRY and SYGVKD. This CDR3 comprises 16 residues. The J segment lost 4 bases and the V segment lost 5 bases, leaving 10 bases of the junction unmatched. CDR3: CAISPGSGGDYNEQFF. The CDR3 DNA reads TGTGCCATCAGTCCCGGGAGCGGGGGAGATTACAATGAGCAGTTCTTC.

The chain is built from TRBV7-2 and TRBJ2-1; D tentatively reads TRBD1 or TRBD2 (7 bases each). V was clipped by 5 bases and J by 7 bases, with 15 bases between them. This CDR3 contains 14 residues. The germline gives CDR1 SGHTA, CDR2 FQGNSA. CDR3 DNA sequence: TGTGCCAGCAGCCCAGGGGGGGCTAGAAATGAGCAGTTCTTC. It translates to CASSPGGARNEQFF. The complete variable domain, with remaining parts taken from reference TRBV7-2 and TRBJ2-1, reads GAGVSQSPSNKVTEKGKDVELRCDPISGHTALYWYRQSLGQGLEFLIYFQGNSAPDKSGLPSDRFSAERTGGSVSTLTIQRTQQEDSAVYLCASSPGGARNEQFFGPGTRLTVL.

The chain is built from TRBV7-9 and TRBJ2-1, with 9 positions matching TRBD1. V shed 5 bases and J 4 bases; nucleotides not matched to a gene: 6. This CDR3 contains 15 residues. Germline CDR1 SEHNR, CDR2 FQNEAQ (reference sequence). CDR3 bases: TGTGCCAGCAGCCCTACAGGGGGCTCTTACAATGAGCAGTTCTTC. It translates to CASSPTGGSYNEQFF.

This chain links TRBV3-1 (or the pseudogene TRBV3-2) with TRBJ2-1; 9 nucleotides align to TRBD2. With V trimmed by 1 base and J by 3 bases, 4 bases remained unmatched. Germline V gene sequence: CDR1 LGHDT, CDR2 YNNKEL (reference sequence). The CDR3 runs 16 residues. DNA of the CDR3: TGTGCCAGCAGCCAAGTGAGACTAGCGGACTACAATGAGCAGTTCTTC. It specifies CASSQVRLADYNEQFF.